The clone carrying this T cell receptor beta chain appeared a few times. As yet, its antigen is unknown. The data stem from a study of metastatic and nonmetastatic thyroid tumors. Study in general: Comparison of repertoires was carried out across blood and tumor or nodule tissue from malignant and benign thyroid patients.

Study-level results: Reported TCR beta diversity, measured in blood and tumor, was significantly higher for malignant thyroid tumors than for benign nodules.

Before thyroid surgery, none of the patients had received any treatment. In the source study's methods: CDR3 differences across clinicopathological groups were used to build a distant-metastasis classifier for papillary thyroid cancer. TCRdb redid the clone calls on the PCR reads using MiXCR. TCRdb's processing, not the study's, gives the V and J calls here. The sample holds about 5,000 clones, over 30% seen once. From germline, CDR1 is MDHEN and CDR2 SYDVKM. V lost 3 bases to trimming and J lost 0 bases; unmatched junction nucleotides: 5. The CDR3 runs to 18 residues. The receptor was isolated from a female donor with papillary thyroid cancer or a benign thyroid nodule (not recorded which). Some clones in this sample may be carry-over from other donors' samples. The V call is TRBV28, the J call TRBJ2-7; TRBD2 agrees at 16 bases. The specimen was adjacent normal tissue. The CDR3 nucleotides are TGTGCCAGCAGTTTGGGACTAGCGGGAGGGCCGGGCTCCTACGAGCAGTACTTC. This sequence encodes CASSLGLAGGPGSYEQYF.